These T cell receptor beta chains were read from a single sample in a study of T cells in Graves' hyperthyroidism and ophthalmopathy. TCRdb re-analysed the multiplex PCR reads in MiXCR, keeping a single row per CDR3 protein. The data show about 720,000 distinct CDR3 sequences, approximately 18% seen once. The sample taken for sequencing was blood. These receptors all come from a woman in her forties or fifties with Graves' hyperthyroidism that later progressed to Graves' ophthalmopathy. The CDR3 runs from the conserved cysteine through the conserved F or W. Each record gives: CDR3 length, clone size, V gene, J gene, D gene, CDR3 DNA, CDR3 protein. The D gene is left open where the match is weak. Only some rows state a clone size, as once, few, many or a class for expanded clones.

13	NA	TRBV5-4	TRBJ1-5	NA	TGTGCCAGCAGCTTGGCTCCATCTCAGCCCCAGCATTTT	CASSLAPSQPQHF
15	few	TRBV19	TRBJ2-6	NA	TGTGCCAGTAGTACAGGGTTTACTGGGGCCAACGTCCTGACTTTC	CASSTGFTGANVLTF
14	NA	TRBV5-1	TRBJ2-7	TRBD2	TGCGCCAGCAGCTTACTAGCGGAATCCTACGAGCAGTACTTC	CASSLLAESYEQYF
15	many	TRBV12-3/TRBV12-4	TRBJ2-7	NA	TGTGCCAGCAGTCTTTATGGAGGGGTGCAGAACGAGCAGTACTTC	CASSLYGGVQNEQYF
11	few	TRBV6-1	TRBJ1-2	NA	TGTGCCAGCAAAACTAACTATGGCTACACCTTC	CASKTNYGYTF
16	many	TRBV6-2/TRBV6-3	TRBJ1-2	NA	TGTGCCAGCAGTTACCCCCTTGGGGGGACGGAACATGGCTACACCTTC	CASSYPLGGTEHGYTF
14	many	TRBV6-2/TRBV6-3	TRBJ1-1	NA	TGTGCCAGCAGTTACATAGCGGCGAACACTGAAGCTTTCTTT	CASSYIAANTEAFF
15	many	TRBV2	TRBJ1-1	NA	TGTGCCAGCAAACAAGGTAGTGCCGTCAACACTGAAGCTTTCTTT	CASKQGSAVNTEAFF
15	many	TRBV18	TRBJ2-7	NA	TGTGCCAGCTCACCACCGTTCACGGGCAGCTACGAGCAGTACTTC	CASSPPFTGSYEQYF
14	NA	TRBV12-5	TRBJ2-3	TRBD1	TGTGCTAGTGGTAGGGGGACAGGCACAGATACGCAGTATTTT	CASGRGTGTDTQYF
15	NA	TRBV19	TRBJ2-3	NA	TGTGCCAGTAGGAGTGTGCTCCGGGGCACAGATACGCAGTATTTT	CASRSVLRGTDTQYF
14	few	TRBV12-3/TRBV12-4	TRBJ1-5	NA	TGTGCCAGCACCCTTGAGGGAATCAATCAGCCCCAGCATTTT	CASTLEGINQPQHF
13	NA	TRBV12-3/TRBV12-4	TRBJ1-5	NA	TGTGCCAGCACCCAGGGCTCGGGTCAGCCCCAGCATTTT	CASTQGSGQPQHF
16	many	TRBV18	TRBJ1-5	NA	TGTGCCAGCTCACCACTGGGGCCACCTAGCAATCAGCCCCAGCATTTT	CASSPLGPPSNQPQHF
13	NA	TRBV19	TRBJ1-5	NA	TGTGCCAGTAACTCGGGGGCCGGACTAGCCCAGCATTTT	CASNSGAGLAQHF
18	many	TRBV4-2	TRBJ1-3	TRBD1	TGTGCCAGCAGCCATCTACCCGACAGGGCTAAAGGTGGAAACACCATATATTTT	CASSHLPDRAKGGNTIYF
16	few	TRBV6-1	TRBJ2-1	TRBD2	TGTGCCAGCAGTTATATGACTAGCGGGGGGGCCGATGAGCAGTTCTTC	CASSYMTSGGADEQFF
15	NA	TRBV10-2	TRBJ2-3	NA	TGCGCCAGCAGACTAGGACAGCCGAGCACAGATACGCAGTATTTT	CASRLGQPSTDTQYF
14	many	TRBV11-1	TRBJ1-1	TRBD1	TGTGCCAGCAGCTCTCCGACAGGGCCCACTGAAGCTTTCTTT	CASSSPTGPTEAFF
15	many	TRBV10-3	TRBJ1-2	NA	TGTGCCATCAGTGAAGGGGCATTGGCTAACTATGGCTACACCTTC	CAISEGALANYGYTF
13	many	TRBV2	TRBJ1-1	NA	TGTGCCAGCATGGGGAGGGGAAACACTGAAGCTTTCTTT	CASMGRGNTEAFF
12	many	TRBV20-1	TRBJ1-2	NA	TGCAGTGCTAGTGGGCCCTATTATGGCTACACCTTC	CSASGPYYGYTF
16	few	TRBV5-8	TRBJ2-1	TRBD2	TGTGCCAGCAGCCAACCGACTAGCGGGGGGTACAATGAGCAGTTCTTC	CASSQPTSGGYNEQFF
16	few	TRBV13	TRBJ2-7	TRBD1	TGTGCCAGCAGCCTACGGACGTCCGGACAGGTCTACGAGCAGTACTTC	CASSLRTSGQVYEQYF
16	NA	TRBV11-2	TRBJ1-3	NA	TGTGCCAGCAGCTTAGCTGGCAGCGTCTCTGGAAACACCATATATTTT	CASSLAGSVSGNTIYF
13	NA	TRBV27	TRBJ2-3	NA	TGTGCCAGCAGTTCGGACCCGAGGAATACGCAGTATTTT	CASSSDPRNTQYF
13	NA	TRBV12-5	TRBJ2-3	NA	TGTGCTAGTGGTTTTTATCTCACAGATACGCAGTATTTT	CASGFYLTDTQYF
14	many	TRBV5-5	TRBJ2-7	NA	TGTGCCAGCAGCTTGACGGGGAACTCCTACGAGCAGTACTTC	CASSLTGNSYEQYF
16	many	TRBV7-3	TRBJ2-3	NA	TGTGCCAGCACCGAATCGCCGGTGGGGCGGGTAGATACGCAGTATTTT	CASTESPVGRVDTQYF
12	few	TRBV7-2	TRBJ2-3	NA	TGTGCCAGCAGCTTGATGACAGATACGCAGTATTTT	CASSLMTDTQYF
14	many	TRBV2	TRBJ2-2	TRBD1	TGTGCCGGTGGCCGGGACAGGGATCTGGGGGAGCTGTTTTTT	CAGGRDRDLGELFF
17	few	TRBV4-2	TRBJ1-3	NA	TGTGCCAGCAGCCAAGAACCAATTCCGGGGGCTGGAAACACCATATATTTT	CASSQEPIPGAGNTIYF
14	many	TRBV9	TRBJ1-1	NA	TGTGCCAGCAGCGTAGTGCCGGCGGCTACTGAAGCTTTCTTT	CASSVVPAATEAFF
14	NA	TRBV6-5	TRBJ2-5	NA	TGTGCCAGCAGTTACTCTCCTGAGCAAGAGACCCAGTACTTC	CASSYSPEQETQYF
16	NA	TRBV29-1	TRBJ2-5	TRBD2	TGCAGCTTGAGTCGGTCTAGCGGGGGCCCCCAAGAGACCCAGTACTTC	CSLSRSSGGPQETQYF
14	NA	TRBV7-3	TRBJ1-1	TRBD1	TGTGCCAGCAGCACTACAGGGGAAAACACTGAAGCTTTCTTT	CASSTTGENTEAFF
14	NA	TRBV29-1	TRBJ2-3	NA	TGCAGCGTTGAAGACCCAGTCTTCACAGATACGCAGTATTTT	CSVEDPVFTDTQYF
17	NA	TRBV4-2	TRBJ2-7	NA	TGTGCCAGCAGCCGAAAAGCGGAGGCAGGCAACTTATACGAGCAGTACTTC	CASSRKAEAGNLYEQYF
13	many	TRBV6-1	TRBJ1-1	NA	TGTGCCAGCAGCCATGTACGTACTACACAAGCTTTCTTT	CASSHVRTTQAFF
13	NA	TRBV28	TRBJ1-3	NA	TGTGCCAGCAGGCGGCACTCTGGAAACACCATATATTTT	CASRRHSGNTIYF